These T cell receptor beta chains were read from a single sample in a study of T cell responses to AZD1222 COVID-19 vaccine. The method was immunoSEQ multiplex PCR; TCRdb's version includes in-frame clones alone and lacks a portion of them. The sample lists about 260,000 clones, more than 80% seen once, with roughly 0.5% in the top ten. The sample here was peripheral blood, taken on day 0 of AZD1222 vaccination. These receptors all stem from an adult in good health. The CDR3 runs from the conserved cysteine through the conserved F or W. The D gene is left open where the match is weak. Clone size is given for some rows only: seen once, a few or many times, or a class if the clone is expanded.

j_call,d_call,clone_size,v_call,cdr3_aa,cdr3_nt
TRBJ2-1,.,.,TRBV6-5,CASSYSEEGLSPFF,TGTGCCAGCAGTTACTCCGAAGAGGGGTTAAGCCCGTTCTTC
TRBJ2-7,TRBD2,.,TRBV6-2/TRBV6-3,CASSYRGLGYEQYF,TGTGCCAGCAGTTACCGGGGACTAGGCTACGAGCAGTACTTC
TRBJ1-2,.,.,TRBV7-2,CASSPWQTGYTF,TGTGCCAGCAGCCCCTGGCAGACCGGTTACACCTTC
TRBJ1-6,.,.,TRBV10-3,CAISEARQANSPLHF,TGTGCCATCAGTGAGGCTAGACAGGCTAACTCACCCCTCCACTTT
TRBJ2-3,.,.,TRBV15,CATSRDGYTQYF,TGTGCCACCAGCAGAGATGGATATACGCAGTATTTT
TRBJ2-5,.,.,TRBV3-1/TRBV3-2,CASSQVGLGETQYF,TGTGCCAGCAGCCAAGTGGGTTTAGGAGAGACCCAGTACTTC
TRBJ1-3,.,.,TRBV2,CASSEYPGAGNTIYF,TGTGCCAGCAGTGAATACCCAGGGGCTGGAAACACCATATATTTT
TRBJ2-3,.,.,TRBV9,CASSGPPDDTQYF,TGTGCCAGCAGCGGACCGCCGGACGATACGCAGTATTTT
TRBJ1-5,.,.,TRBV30,CAWSVPGNSNQPQHF,TGTGCCTGGAGTGTGCCAGGGAATTCCAATCAGCCCCAGCATTTT
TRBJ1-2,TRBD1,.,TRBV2,CASTGDTPSGYTF,TGTGCCAGTACAGGGGACACGCCGTCCGGCTACACCTTC
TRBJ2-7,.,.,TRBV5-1,CASSLESSSEQYF,TGCGCCAGCAGCTTGGAATCCAGTTCCGAGCAGTACTTC
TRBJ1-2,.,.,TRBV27,CASSLQGYDGYTF,TGTGCCAGCAGCCTACAGGGATACGATGGCTACACCTTC
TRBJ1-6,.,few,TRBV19,CASSISNNSPLHF,TGTGCCAGTAGTATTTCCAATAATTCACCCCTCCACTTT
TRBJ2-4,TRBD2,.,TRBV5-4,CASSFDAGTRAKNIQYF,TGTGCCAGCAGCTTCGACGCCGGGACTAGAGCCAAAAACATTCAGTACTTC
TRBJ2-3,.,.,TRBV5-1,CASSSGGGDTQYF,TGCGCCAGCAGCTCCGGTGGGGGAGATACGCAGTATTTT
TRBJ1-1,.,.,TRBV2,CGSGGALGNTEAFF,TGTGGCAGTGGGGGGGCCTTAGGGAACACTGAAGCTTTCTTT
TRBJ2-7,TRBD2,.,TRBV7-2,CASSLVGGLAGEQYF,TGTGCCAGCAGCTTAGTCGGAGGACTAGCGGGGGAGCAGTACTTC
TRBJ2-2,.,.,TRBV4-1,CASSPSGSGSNTGELFF,TGCGCCAGCAGCCCTTCAGGGAGCGGGTCCAACACCGGGGAGCTGTTTTTT
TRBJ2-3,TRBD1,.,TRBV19,CASSIDSQGDSTDTQYF,TGTGCCAGTAGTATAGATAGCCAGGGGGACAGCACAGATACGCAGTATTTT
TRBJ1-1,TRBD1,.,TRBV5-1,CASSPDRVEAKAFF,TGCGCCAGCAGCCCGGACAGGGTGGAGGCTAAAGCTTTCTTT
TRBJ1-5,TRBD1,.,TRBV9,CASSAGQGFNQPQHF,TGTGCCAGCAGCGCGGGACAGGGTTTCAATCAGCCCCAGCATTTT
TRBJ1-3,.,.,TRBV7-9,CASSWGLSSGNTIYF,TGTGCCAGCAGTTGGGGGTTAAGCTCTGGAAACACCATATATTTT
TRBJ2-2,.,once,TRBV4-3,CASSQVEGAPTGELFF,TGCGCCAGCAGCCAGGTGGAGGGGGCGCCCACCGGGGAGCTGTTTTTT
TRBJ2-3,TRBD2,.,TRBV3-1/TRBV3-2,CASSQDPSGVGTQYF,TGTGCCAGCAGCCAAGATCCTAGCGGGGTGGGGACGCAGTATTTT
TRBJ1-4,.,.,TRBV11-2,CASSLAKFQGLGNEKLFF,TGTGCCAGCAGCTTAGCCAAATTCCAGGGGCTAGGGAATGAAAAACTGTTTTTT
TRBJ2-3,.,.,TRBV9,CASSVGPADTQYF,TGTGCCAGCAGCGTAGGACCCGCGGATACGCAGTATTTT
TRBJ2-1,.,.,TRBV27,CASSSGLRINEQFF,TGTGCCAGCAGTAGCGGCTTGAGAATTAATGAGCAGTTCTTC
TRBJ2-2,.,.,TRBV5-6,CASSPGVFTGELFF,TGTGCCAGCAGTCCAGGGGTGTTCACCGGGGAGCTGTTTTTT
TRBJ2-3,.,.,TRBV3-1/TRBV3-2,CASSLRGATDTQYF,TGTGCCAGCAGCCTTCGGGGCGCTACAGATACGCAGTATTTT
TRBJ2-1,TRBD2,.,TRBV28,CASSPSGSYYNEQFF,TGTGCCAGCAGTCCGAGCGGGAGCTATTACAATGAGCAGTTCTTC
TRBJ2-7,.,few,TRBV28,CASSLAGYPVILYEQYF,TGTGCCAGCAGTTTGGCAGGTTACCCCGTGATCCTCTACGAGCAGTACTTC
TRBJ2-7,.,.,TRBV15,CATSLSGSYEQYF,TGTGCCACCAGCTTAAGTGGGTCCTACGAGCAGTACTTC
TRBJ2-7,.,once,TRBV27,CASSLVAAGYEQYF,TGTGCCAGCAGTTTGGTCGCCGCCGGGTACGAGCAGTACTTC
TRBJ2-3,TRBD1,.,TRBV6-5,CASSRAGGQDTQYF,TGTGCCAGCAGTCGGGCAGGGGGACAAGATACGCAGTATTTT
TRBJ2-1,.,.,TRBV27,CASSFKDRTGNEQFF,TGTGCCAGCAGTTTTAAAGACAGGACGGGGAATGAGCAGTTCTTC
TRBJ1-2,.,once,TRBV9,CASAREVEDGYTF,TGTGCCAGCGCCAGGGAAGTTGAGGATGGCTACACCTTC
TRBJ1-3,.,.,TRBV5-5,CASSLWFSSEVRNTIYF,TGTGCCAGCAGCTTGTGGTTTAGCTCGGAGGTACGGAACACCATATATTTT
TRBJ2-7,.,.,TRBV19,CASSIGTGGREQYF,TGTGCCAGTAGTATAGGGACAGGAGGGCGCGAGCAGTACTTC
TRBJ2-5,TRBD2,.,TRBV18,CASSPGGGKETQYF,TGTGCCAGCTCACCCGGGGGAGGGAAAGAGACCCAGTACTTC
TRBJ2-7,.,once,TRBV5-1,CASSPGRSYEQYF,TGCGCCAGCAGCCCGGGACGCTCCTACGAGCAGTACTTC
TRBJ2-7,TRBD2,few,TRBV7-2,CASSLGLAGSYEQYF,TGTGCCAGCAGCCTGGGACTAGCGGGTTCCTACGAGCAGTACTTC
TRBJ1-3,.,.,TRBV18,CASSPTGSGNTIYF,TGTGCCAGCTCACCGACAGGCTCTGGAAACACCATATATTTT
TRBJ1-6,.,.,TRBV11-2,CASSFQGSYNSPLHF,TGTGCCAGCAGCTTCCAGGGCTCCTATAATTCACCCCTCCACTTT
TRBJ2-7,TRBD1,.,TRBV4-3,CASSHGTGKSSYEQYF,TGCGCCAGCAGCCATGGGACAGGAAAAAGCTCCTACGAGCAGTACTTC
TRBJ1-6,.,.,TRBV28,CASSLEGTLHF,TGTGCCAGCAGTTTGGAGGGAACCCTCCACTTT
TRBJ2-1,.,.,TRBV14,CASSQNGNGEQFF,TGTGCCAGCAGCCAAAATGGCAACGGTGAGCAGTTCTTC
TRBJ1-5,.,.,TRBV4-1,CASSQVGGKGQPQHF,TGCGCCAGCAGCCAAGTTGGCGGAAAAGGGCAGCCCCAGCATTTT
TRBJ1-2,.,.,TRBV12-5,CASGFEGFGYTF,TGTGCTAGTGGTTTCGAGGGCTTTGGCTACACCTTC
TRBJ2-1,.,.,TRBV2,CASSGADNEQFF,TGTGCCAGCAGTGGGGCGGACAATGAGCAGTTCTTC
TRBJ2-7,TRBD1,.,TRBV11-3,CASSFRDRPYEQYF,TGTGCCAGCAGCTTCAGGGACAGACCCTACGAGCAGTACTTC
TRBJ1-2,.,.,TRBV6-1,CASSELGRNYGYTF,TGTGCCAGCAGTGAACTGGGCAGGAACTATGGCTACACCTTC
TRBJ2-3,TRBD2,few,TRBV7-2,CASRPMPGGPNTQYF,TGTGCCAGCAGACCTATGCCGGGAGGGCCGAATACGCAGTATTTT
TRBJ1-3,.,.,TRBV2,CASSAGRRNTIYF,TGTGCCAGCAGTGCAGGACGCCGAAACACCATATATTTT
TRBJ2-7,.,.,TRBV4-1,CASSQAGGRRYEQYF,TGCGCCAGCAGCCAAGCCGGCGGCCGGAGATACGAGCAGTACTTC
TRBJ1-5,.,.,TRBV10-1,CASSEPNPQHF,TGCGCCAGCAGTGAGCCCAACCCCCAGCATTTT
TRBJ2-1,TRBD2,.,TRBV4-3,CASSQVKTAGLSEQFF,TGCGCCAGCAGCCAAGTAAAAACAGCGGGATTATCTGAGCAGTTCTTC
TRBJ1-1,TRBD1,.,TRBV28,CASTRDSNTEAFF,TGTGCCAGCACCCGGGACAGTAACACTGAAGCTTTCTTT
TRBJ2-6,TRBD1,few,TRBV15,CATRAGGGQGSSGANVLTF,TGTGCCACCAGGGCCGGAGGGGGACAGGGTTCCTCTGGGGCCAACGTCCTGACTTTC
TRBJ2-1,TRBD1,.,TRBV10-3,CAISESTGGEFF,TGTGCCATCAGTGAGTCGACAGGGGGCGAGTTCTTC
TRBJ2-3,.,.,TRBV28,CASSLPRLADTQYF,TGTGCCAGCAGTTTACCTAGGCTGGCAGATACGCAGTATTTT